A selection of T cell receptor beta chains follows, all from one sample in a study. TCRdb passed the 5' RACE reads through MiXCR, listing each CDR3 protein once. This table has about 62,000 distinct CDR3 sequences, approximately 31% appearing once. The specimen was tumor-infiltrating naive CD4+ T cells sorted from the breast tumor. All receptors derive from a female donor with breast cancer. Each CDR3 is given with its conserved first and last residue. The D gene is left open where the match is weak. Only some rows state a clone size, as once, few, many or a class for expanded clones.

J	length	size	D	V	CDR3	DNA
TRBJ1-1	12	few	NA	TRBV7-2	CASRPLNTEAFF	TGTGCCAGCAGGCCATTGAACACTGAAGCTTTCTTT
TRBJ2-7	13	NA	TRBD2	TRBV3-1	CASSLPGLAGQYF	TGTGCCAGCAGCCTCCCGGGACTAGCGGGACAGTACTTC
TRBJ1-5	15	many	NA	TRBV5-1	CASSLDGYSNQPQHF	TGCGCCAGCAGCTTGGACGGCTATAGCAATCAGCCCCAGCATTTT
TRBJ1-2	12	NA	TRBD1	TRBV29-1	CSADRDIYGHTF	TGCAGCGCTGACAGGGATATCTATGGCCACACCTTC
TRBJ2-1	15	many	TRBD2	TRBV7-3	CASSWSSGGTDEQFF	TGTGCCAGCAGCTGGTCCAGCGGGGGGACGGATGAGCAGTTCTTC
TRBJ2-1	15	few	TRBD1	TRBV12-3/TRBV12-4	CASRLFGQGEDEQFF	TGTGCCAGCAGATTATTTGGACAGGGGGAAGATGAGCAGTTCTTC
TRBJ1-1	13	few	TRBD1	TRBV7-2	CASKRGPVTEAFF	TGTGCCAGCAAAAGGGGGCCCGTCACTGAAGCTTTCTTT
TRBJ2-1	17	NA	TRBD2	TRBV28	CASSSAGGQTSYNEQFF	TGTGCCAGCAGTTCCGCGGGAGGACAAACCTCCTACAATGAGCAGTTCTTC
TRBJ2-1	14	NA	TRBD2	TRBV20-1	CSALRGASYDEQFF	TGCAGTGCATTGCGGGGGGCCTCCTACGATGAGCAGTTCTTC
TRBJ1-2	15	NA	TRBD1	TRBV6-5	CASSSYTGAHYGYTF	TGTGCCAGCAGTTCCTATACAGGGGCCCACTATGGCTACACCTTC
TRBJ1-2	13	NA	TRBD1	TRBV29-1	CSVDPTGAYGYTF	TGCAGCGTTGACCCTACAGGGGCCTATGGCTACACCTTC
TRBJ2-7	16	NA	TRBD2	TRBV7-8	CASSFLTGGPSNEQYF	TGTGCCAGCAGCTTTCTTACGGGAGGGCCCTCGAACGAGCAGTACTTC
TRBJ2-2	13	NA	NA	TRBV5-6	CASSLEYTGELFF	TGTGCCAGCAGCTTGGAATACACCGGGGAGCTGTTTTTT
TRBJ1-1	15	NA	NA	TRBV21-1	CASSKVRGGGTEAFF	TGTGCCAGCAGCAAAGTAAGGGGCGGGGGGACTGAAGCTTTCTTT
TRBJ1-2	15	many	TRBD1	TRBV6-5	CASSTPGQGNYGYTF	TGTGCCAGCAGCACCCCGGGACAGGGCAACTATGGCTACACCTTC
TRBJ2-7	11	NA	NA	TRBV7-9	CASSFSGPSIF	TGTGCCAGCAGCTTCTCCGGCCCATCTATCTTC
TRBJ2-7	15	many	NA	TRBV28	CASSFPGTVSYEQYF	TGTGCCAGCAGTTTTCCCGGGACCGTCTCCTACGAGCAGTACTTC
TRBJ1-2	14	few	NA	TRBV5-1	CASSFSTGEYGYTF	TGCGCCAGCAGCTTCTCGACAGGAGAATATGGCTACACCTTC
TRBJ2-7	14	NA	NA	TRBV5-1	CASSFLAMTYEQYF	TGCGCCAGCAGCTTTCTAGCGATGACCTACGAGCAGTACTTC
TRBJ2-5	15	few	NA	TRBV7-7	CASSLGAGLQETQYF	TGTGCTAGCAGCTTAGGCGCGGGACTGCAAGAGACCCAGTACTTC
TRBJ2-1	12	NA	NA	TRBV4-2	CASSLTYNEQFF	TGTGCCAGCAGCTTGACCTACAATGAGCAGTTCTTC
TRBJ2-7	18	many	TRBD1	TRBV7-6	CASSRSAVTGVSAYEQYF	TGTGCCAGCAGCCGAAGCGCTGTTACAGGGGTGTCGGCCTACGAGCAGTACTTC